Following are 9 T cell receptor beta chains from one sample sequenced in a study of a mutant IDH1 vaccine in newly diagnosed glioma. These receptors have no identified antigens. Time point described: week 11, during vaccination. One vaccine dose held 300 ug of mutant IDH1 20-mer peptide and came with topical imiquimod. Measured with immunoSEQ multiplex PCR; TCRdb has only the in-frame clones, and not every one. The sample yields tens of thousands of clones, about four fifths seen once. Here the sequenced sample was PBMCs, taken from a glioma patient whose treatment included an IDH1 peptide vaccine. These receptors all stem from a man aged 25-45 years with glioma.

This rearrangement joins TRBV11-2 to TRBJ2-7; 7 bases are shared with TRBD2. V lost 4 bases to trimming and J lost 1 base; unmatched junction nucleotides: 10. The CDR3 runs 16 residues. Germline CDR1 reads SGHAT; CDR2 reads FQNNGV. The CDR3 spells CASSSIRGGRSYEQYF. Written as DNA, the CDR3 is TGTGCCAGCAGCTCCATTCGCGGGGGTCGGTCCTACGAGCAGTACTTC.

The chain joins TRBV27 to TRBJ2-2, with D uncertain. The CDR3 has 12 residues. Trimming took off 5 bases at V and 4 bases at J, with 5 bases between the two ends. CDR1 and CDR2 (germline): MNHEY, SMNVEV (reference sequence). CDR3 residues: CASSLITGELFF. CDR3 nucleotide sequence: TGTGCCAGCAGTCTCATCACCGGGGAGCTGTTTTTT.

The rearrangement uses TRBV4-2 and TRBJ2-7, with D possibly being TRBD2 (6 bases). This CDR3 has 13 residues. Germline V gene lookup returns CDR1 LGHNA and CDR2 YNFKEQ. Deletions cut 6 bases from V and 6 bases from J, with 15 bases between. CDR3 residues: CASRLGEAAEQYF. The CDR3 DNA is TGTGCCAGCAGACTCGGGGAGGCGGCCGAGCAGTACTTC.

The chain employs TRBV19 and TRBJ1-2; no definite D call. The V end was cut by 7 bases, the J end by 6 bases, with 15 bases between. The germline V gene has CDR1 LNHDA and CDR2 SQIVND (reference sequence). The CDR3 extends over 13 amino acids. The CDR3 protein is CASNGLMRDGYTF. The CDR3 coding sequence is TGTGCCAGTAATGGCCTGATGAGGGATGGCTACACCTTC.

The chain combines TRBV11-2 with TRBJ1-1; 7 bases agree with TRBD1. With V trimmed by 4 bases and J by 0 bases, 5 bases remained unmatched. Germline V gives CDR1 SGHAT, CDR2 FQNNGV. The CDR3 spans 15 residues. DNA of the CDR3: TGTGCCAGCAGCTCTTGGACAGGCATGAACACTGAAGCTTTCTTT. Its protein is CASSSWTGMNTEAFF.

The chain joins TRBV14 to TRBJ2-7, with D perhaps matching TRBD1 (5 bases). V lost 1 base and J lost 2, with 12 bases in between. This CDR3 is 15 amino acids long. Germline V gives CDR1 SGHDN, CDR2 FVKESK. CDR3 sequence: CASSQVTGAAYEQYF. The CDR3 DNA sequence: TGTGCCAGCAGCCAAGTAACAGGTGCAGCCTACGAGCAGTACTTC.

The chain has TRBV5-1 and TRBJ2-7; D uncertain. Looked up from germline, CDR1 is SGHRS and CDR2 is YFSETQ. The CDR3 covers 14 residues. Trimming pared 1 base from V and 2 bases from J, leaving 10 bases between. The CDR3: CASSLWEGAYEQYF. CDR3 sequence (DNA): TGCGCCAGCAGCTTGTGGGAAGGCGCCTACGAGCAGTACTTC.

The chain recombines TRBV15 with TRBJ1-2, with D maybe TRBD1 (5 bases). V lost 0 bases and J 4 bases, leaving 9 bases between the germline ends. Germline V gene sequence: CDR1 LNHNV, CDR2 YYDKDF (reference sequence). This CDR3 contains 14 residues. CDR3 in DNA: TGTGCCACCAGCAGAGATGGGGCAGCCTATGGCTACACCTTC. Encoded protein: CATSRDGAAYGYTF.

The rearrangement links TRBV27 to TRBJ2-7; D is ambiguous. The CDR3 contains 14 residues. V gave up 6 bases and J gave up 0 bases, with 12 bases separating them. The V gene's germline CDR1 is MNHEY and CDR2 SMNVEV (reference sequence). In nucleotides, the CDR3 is TGTGCCAGCAGGATCTACCACAACTCCTACGAGCAGTACTTC. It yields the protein CASRIYHNSYEQYF.